This entry lists 2 T cell receptor beta chains sequenced from one sample in a study of blood T cells in healthy people across ages. Alongside a J-beta primer mix, a sample-barcoded 5' primer served in a second PCR lasting about 7 to 12 cycles. One entry per CDR3 protein, called by TCRdb with MiXCR from the 5' RACE reads. The table includes about 1.6 million distinct CDR3 sequences, 30% to 40% detected once. Sequencing input: blood. These receptors were taken from a woman in her 30s in good health.

This clonotype was found a few times. J is TRBJ2-3 and V is TRBV6-1; D perhaps matches TRBD1 (5 bases). The germline gives CDR1 MNHNS, CDR2 SASEGT. The CDR3 totals 18 residues. Trimming took off 9 bases at V and 0 bases at J, with 25 bases between the two ends. Here the CDR3 DNA reads TGTGCCAGAACGATCCCTGGGGCTACACCCTCTAGCACAGATACGCAGTATTTT. This translates into CARTIPGATPSSTDTQYF.

The DNA for the CDR3 is TGTGCCAGCAGTCCTAGCGGGACACATACCACTAGCACAGATACGCAGTATTTT. Encoded protein: CASSPSGTHTTSTDTQYF. V is TRBV2 and J is TRBJ2-3, with 9 positions matching TRBD2. CDR3 length: 18 amino acids. V trimming: 5 bases; J trimming: 0 bases; junction bases outside the gene matches: 12. Germline V CDR1 and CDR2: SNHLY, FYNNEI.